This TCR beta chain was captured in a study of cytomegalovirus exposure and HLA in healthy donors (dated by TCRdb to about 2017). Background for the entire study: In an earlier analysis of roughly 590 of the donors, around 290 Gb of sequence data and 100 million or so unique TCR beta sequences from roughly 180 million T cells were reported. Besides the first cohort of 666 subjects, a separate validation cohort made up of roughly 130 different subjects was used. Approximately 300 gigabases of sequencing data and around 85 million unique TCR sequences made up an early release that covered over 550 HLA-typed donors. All discovery cohort repertoires had been generated using a single sequencing platform. Alongside the repertoire data, information on donor age, sex, ethnicity and CMV serostatus was compiled. The aim of the study was to test whether cataloging public T cell receptors could identify signatures of past pathogen exposure. High-throughput TCR immunosequencing, statistical association of individual TCRs with disease status, and machine learning were combined to predict cytomegalovirus infection status. Because of strong linkage in the cohort, five DR-DQ haplotypes were treated as single units for association and clustering. An earlier analysis of 587 of the donors used high-throughput TCR beta sequencing to judge whether each TCR beta V gene segment behaved as functional or pseudogenic. Rather than drawing on any new phenotypic data, the later analysis identified candidate immune exposures from TCR beta sequences and the way those sequences occurred across donors. Among roughly 370 genotyped donors of the cohort, an average of 235,054 unique TCR beta nucleotide sequences were sequenced per donor, roughly 20% of them non-productive. Typing coverage varied by locus: about 620-630 donors for A, B, C, DRB1 and DQB1; some 520 for DQA1; about 600 for DPA1; roughly 450 for DPB1. Using immunosequencing, the study profiled T cell repertoires from about 620 subjects and related those repertoires to cytomegalovirus serostatus. Genome-wide SNP genotypes for about 55% of the roughly 670 donors were used in a later genetic analysis, which treated that subset as a discovery cohort. Of the approximately 400 genotyped donors, about 80% fell in the genetic ancestry cluster associated with self-reported Caucasian donors. To study patterns of TCR occurrence, a later analysis re-analyzed previously published TCR beta repertoires from around 670 donors and added high-resolution HLA genotyping. Class I and class II HLA loci were covered by the typing at four-digit resolution. Overall study outcomes, separate from this receptor: At a false discovery rate of 0.05, a later analysis linked under 20,000 TCR beta sequences to specific HLA alleles. Because counts were too low, about 15 rarely observed V segments, including chromosome 9 orphons, were left out of the earlier analysis of 587 of the donors. When HLA alleles, especially DR and DQ, strongly co-occurred, attributing TCR associations to individual alleles was difficult. A further reported finding was that TCR beta sequences accurately predicted the HLA-A and HLA-B alleles for most subjects in the first cohort. Linkage disequilibrium might explain the correlated functional status among segregating V segments, but an unknown experimental factor could not be excluded. Three of the identified cytomegalovirus-associated TCR beta chains were confirmed in vitro to be specific for cytomegalovirus antigens. A cluster of highly shared sequence variants was judged likely to be a technical artifact of the sequencing pipeline. A later genetic analysis reported fewer N-insertions in productive TCRs among donors in an Asian-associated ancestry cluster than the approximately 700-donor mean. In a later analysis, HLA-associated TCR beta chains were found to be more clonally expanded and to have lower generation probabilities than equally common non-associated chains. In a later genetic analysis, a missense DCLRE1C variant was associated with V-gene and J-gene trimming of TCR beta chains, and the association was replicated in an independent cohort. A later analysis reported that several top co-occurrence clusters appeared linked to parvovirus B19, influenza, CMV and Epstein-Barr virus. Cytomegalovirus status was reported to be diagnosed by the classifier with high specificity and sensitivity in both the original and validation cohorts. In this cohort, only TCR beta chains were sequenced, and detectable features were limited by the absence of alpha or paired-chain data. In a later analysis, TCR association rates were found to vary across HLA loci, with the most associated TCRs seen for DRB1 alleles and the fewest for HLA-C alleles. Some IMGT-functional V segments, including TRBV6-2 and TRBV6-3, could not be told apart with the 87-base-pair reads, so those segments were excluded. In an earlier analysis of some 500 of the donors, most TCR beta V segments were observed in productive rearrangements about 87% or about 30% of the time, broadly matching IMGT annotations. For the cohort, immune exposure information was limited to CMV serostatus. Roughly uniform sequencing depth across donors was assumed in presence/absence analyses, although this assumption may not hold. Because HLA typing was missing for some donors at each locus, association tests included only the typed subset. It was suggested by the authors that the approach could potentially be generalized to other disease states and immunological phenotypes. According to a later analysis, most CMV-associated TCR beta chains appeared to be HLA-restricted, and the HLA associations seemed to be driven largely by CMV exposure. Across donors, most TCR sequences were observed very rarely, whereas some public TCRs were present in many individuals. The study listed 164 TCR beta chains as associated with cytomegalovirus.

The library was generated by the immunoSEQ multiplex PCR assay. A mixture of 60 forward primers for TCR Vbeta segments and 13 reverse primers for TCR Jbeta segments was used in the multiplex PCR. The CDR3 region of rearranged TCR beta genes was amplified from genomic DNA with a multiplex PCR assay. The amplified TCR beta libraries were sequenced on the Illumina HiSeq System as 87-base-pair reads. Per the source publication's procedure: In a later analysis, 70 million to 95 million unique TCR beta chains were counted across the roughly 700 repertoires, and approximately 9.9 million of these chains were shared by at least two donors. A nearest-neighbor algorithm error-corrected the raw reads and collapsed the reads into unique sequences, merging closely related sequences to remove PCR and sequencing errors. To assign V, D and J gene segments, CDR3 sequences were aligned to IMGT reference sequences. For a sequence to be retained, a match of at least six nucleotides was required to both a V gene segment and a J gene segment. A rearrangement counted as productive if the CDR3 had no stop codons and remained in frame with V and J, and every other rearrangement counted as non-productive. CDR3 was defined by IMGT convention, running from the second conserved V-encoded cysteine to the conserved J-encoded phenylalanine. The earlier analysis of 500 to 600 of the donors excluded sequences that lacked an unambiguous match to a single V gene segment. An earlier analysis of some 610 of the donors called V segments functional above 56.7% productive rearrangements and segregating when the between-donor standard deviation exceeded 5%. A statistical classification framework was built to diagnose cytomegalovirus status from the catalog of TCR beta chain sequences. V and J gene assignment, in a later analysis, came from comparing TCR nucleotide sequences with IMGT/GENE-DB human TR gene sequences. A later analysis assigned CDR3 sequences and most-parsimonious VDJ recombination scenarios with the TCRdist pipeline. A later analysis defined each TCR beta chain by its CDR3 amino acid sequence plus V-gene family, and excluded reads lacking a unique V-gene family. To address suspected cross-contamination and a sequencing artifact, a later analysis removed 450 to 700 highly shared, low-generation-probability nucleotide sequences. A later analysis calculated a clonal expansion index for each public chain from normalized within-repertoire ranks of inferred template counts. In a later analysis, generation probabilities were computed using a VDJ recombination model fitted to out-of-frame rearrangements, and the results were checked against IGoR. In a later analysis, TCR-TCR, TCR-HLA and TCR-CMV co-occurrence was scored with hypergeometric tests, and a repertoire-size bias correction was applied to TCR pairs. In a later analysis, false discovery rates were estimated by permuting HLA or CMV assignments 20 times. A later analysis grouped co-occurring TCRs with DBSCAN, adding TCRdist sequence similarity when clustering within HLA-allele-positive subsets. Repertoires with fewer than 30,000 or more than 120,000 public chains, plus five repertoires with anomalous nucleotide sharing, were excluded from co-occurrence clustering. What TCRdb holds here is the immuneACCESS table cut down to in-frame rearrangements. Part of the clones is not present; checked against another copy, under half of the missing clones reflect an unresolved V gene, and the others are unexplained. V, J and clone size reflect that table, while D and trimming were determined from the DNA. This sample holds 18,000 or so clones; 75% were observed only once. 3.5% to 4.5% of the sample comes from the top ten.

Note on this clone: Its antigen is not yet known. No base qualities exist here, and no much larger clone lies one base off it.

The germline V gene encodes CDR1 GTSNPN and CDR2 SVGIG (reference sequence). Taken from cysteine to phenylalanine, the CDR3 has 14 residues. Solely the CDR3 DNA is kept, with 42 bases framed from the first base. Between the V and J ends, shortened by 3 bases and 2 bases respectively, the junction contains 12 bases. The cohort consisted of fewer than 700 healthy bone marrow donors. At the time of sampling, all cohort members were nominally healthy, though unrecorded immune exposures were likely present. The donor was CMV seronegative and was included in the group of 352 seronegative cohort members. Every donor gave a peripheral blood sample, and the peripheral blood mononuclear cells from that sample were used for TCR beta sequencing. The Qiagen DNeasy Blood Extraction Kit was used to extract genomic DNA from the blood cell samples.

This TCR derives from a man aged 18 to 30 in good health and CMV-seronegative. The sequenced sample was PBMCs. The chain links TRBV30 with TRBJ2-3; the D region possibly corresponds to TRBD1 (6 bases align). The nucleotides are TGTGCCTGGAGAAGACAGGAACACACAGATACGCAGTATTTT. Protein translation: CAWRRQEHTDTQYF.